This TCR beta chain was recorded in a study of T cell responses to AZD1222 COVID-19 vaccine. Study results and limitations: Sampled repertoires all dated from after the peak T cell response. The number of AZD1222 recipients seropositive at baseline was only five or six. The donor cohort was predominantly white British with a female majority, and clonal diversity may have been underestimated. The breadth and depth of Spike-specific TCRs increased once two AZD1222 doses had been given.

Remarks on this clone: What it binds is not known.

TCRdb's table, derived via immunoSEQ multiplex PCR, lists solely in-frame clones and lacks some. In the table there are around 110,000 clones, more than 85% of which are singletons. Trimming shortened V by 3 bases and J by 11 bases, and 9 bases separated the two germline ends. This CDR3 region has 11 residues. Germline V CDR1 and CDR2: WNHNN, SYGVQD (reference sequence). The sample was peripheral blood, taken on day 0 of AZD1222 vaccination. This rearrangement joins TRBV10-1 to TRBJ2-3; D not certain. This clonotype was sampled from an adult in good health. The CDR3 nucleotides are TGCGCCAGCAGTGATGGGGTTAGGCAGTATTTT. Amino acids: CASSDGVRQYF.